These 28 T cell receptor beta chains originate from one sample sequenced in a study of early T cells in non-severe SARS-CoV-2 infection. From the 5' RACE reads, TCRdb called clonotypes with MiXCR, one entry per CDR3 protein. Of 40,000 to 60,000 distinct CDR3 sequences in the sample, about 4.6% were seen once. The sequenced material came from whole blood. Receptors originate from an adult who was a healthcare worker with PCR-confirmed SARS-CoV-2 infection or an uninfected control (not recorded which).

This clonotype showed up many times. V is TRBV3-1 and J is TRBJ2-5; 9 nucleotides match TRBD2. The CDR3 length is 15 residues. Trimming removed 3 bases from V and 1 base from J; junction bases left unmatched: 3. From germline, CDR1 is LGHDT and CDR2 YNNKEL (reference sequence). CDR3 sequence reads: CASSQTSGPQETQYF. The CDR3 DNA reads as TGTGCCAGCAGCCAGACTAGCGGACCCCAAGAGACCCAGTACTTC.

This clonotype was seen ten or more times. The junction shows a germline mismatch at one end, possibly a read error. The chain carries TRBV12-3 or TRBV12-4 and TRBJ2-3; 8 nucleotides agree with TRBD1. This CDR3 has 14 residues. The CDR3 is CASSLATGADTQYF. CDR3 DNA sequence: TGTGCCAGCAGTCTAGCGACAGGGGCAGATACGCAGTATTTT.

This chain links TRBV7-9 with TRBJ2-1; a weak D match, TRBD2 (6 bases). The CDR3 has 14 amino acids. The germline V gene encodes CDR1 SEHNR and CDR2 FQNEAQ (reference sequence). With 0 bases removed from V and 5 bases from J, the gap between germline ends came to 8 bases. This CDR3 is CASSLAGGNNEQFF. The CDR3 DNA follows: TGTGCCAGCAGCTTAGCGGGCGGGAACAATGAGCAGTTCTTC.

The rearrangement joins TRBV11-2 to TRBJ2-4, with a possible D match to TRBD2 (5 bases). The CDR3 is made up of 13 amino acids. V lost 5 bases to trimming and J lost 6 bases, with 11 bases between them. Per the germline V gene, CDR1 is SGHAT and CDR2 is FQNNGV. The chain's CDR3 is CASSPGRGNIQYF. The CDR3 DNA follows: TGTGCCAGCAGCCCCGGACGGGGAAACATTCAGTACTTC.

The CDR3 region is CASSFSERGEQYF. In DNA, the CDR3 is TGTGCCAGCAGCTTTTCCGAGCGGGGGGAGCAGTACTTC. The chain uses TRBV7-3 and TRBJ2-7; 8 bases match TRBD2. The germline V gene encodes CDR1 SGHTA and CDR2 FQGTGA. The CDR3 totals 13 residues. The V gene end was trimmed by 3 bases and the J gene end by 7 bases; junction bases not matched to a gene: 5.

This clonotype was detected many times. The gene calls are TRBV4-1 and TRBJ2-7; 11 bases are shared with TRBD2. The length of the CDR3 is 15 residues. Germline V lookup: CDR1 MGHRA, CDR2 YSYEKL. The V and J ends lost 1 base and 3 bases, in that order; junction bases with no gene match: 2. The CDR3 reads CASSQVGTSGYEQYF. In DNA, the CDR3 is TGCGCCAGCAGCCAAGTTGGGACTAGCGGCTACGAGCAGTACTTC.

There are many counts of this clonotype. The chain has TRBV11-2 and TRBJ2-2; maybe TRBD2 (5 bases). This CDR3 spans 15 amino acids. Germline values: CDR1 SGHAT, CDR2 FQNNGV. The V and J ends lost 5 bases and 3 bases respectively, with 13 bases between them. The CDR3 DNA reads TGTGCCAGCAGCGCGACGGCAGCGGACACCGGGGAGCTGTTTTTT. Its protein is CASSATAADTGELFF.

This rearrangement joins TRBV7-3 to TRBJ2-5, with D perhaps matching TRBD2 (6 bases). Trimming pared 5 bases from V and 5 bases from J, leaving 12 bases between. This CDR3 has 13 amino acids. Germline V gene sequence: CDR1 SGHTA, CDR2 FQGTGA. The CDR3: CASSPVRGETQYF. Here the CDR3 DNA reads TGTGCCAGCAGCCCAGTCCGGGGGGAGACCCAGTACTTC.

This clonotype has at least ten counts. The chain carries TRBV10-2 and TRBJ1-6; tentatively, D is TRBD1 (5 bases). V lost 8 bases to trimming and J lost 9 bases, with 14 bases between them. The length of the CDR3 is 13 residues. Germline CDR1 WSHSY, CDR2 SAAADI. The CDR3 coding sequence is TGCGCCAGCGGTAAGGGGTCGACTTCACCCCTCCACTTT. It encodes CASGKGSTSPLHF.

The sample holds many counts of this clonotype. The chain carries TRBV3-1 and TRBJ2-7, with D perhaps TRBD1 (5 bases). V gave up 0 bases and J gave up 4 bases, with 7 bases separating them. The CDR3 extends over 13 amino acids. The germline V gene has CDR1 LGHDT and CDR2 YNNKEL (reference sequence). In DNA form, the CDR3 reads TGTGCCAGCAGCCAAGATGGGGCATACGAGCAGTACTTC. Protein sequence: CASSQDGAYEQYF.

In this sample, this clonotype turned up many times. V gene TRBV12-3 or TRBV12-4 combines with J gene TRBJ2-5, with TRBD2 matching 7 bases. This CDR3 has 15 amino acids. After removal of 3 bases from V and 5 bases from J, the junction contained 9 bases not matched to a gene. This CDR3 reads CASSFSSGVKETQYF. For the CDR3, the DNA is TGTGCCAGCAGTTTCAGCAGCGGGGTGAAGGAGACCCAGTACTTC.

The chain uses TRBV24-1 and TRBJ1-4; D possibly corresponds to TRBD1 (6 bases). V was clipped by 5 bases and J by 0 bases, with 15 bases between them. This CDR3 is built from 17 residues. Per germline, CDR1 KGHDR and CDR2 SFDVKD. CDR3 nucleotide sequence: TGTGCCACCAGTGCGGGGGGGACAATTGCAACTAATGAAAAACTGTTTTTT. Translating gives CATSAGGTIATNEKLFF.

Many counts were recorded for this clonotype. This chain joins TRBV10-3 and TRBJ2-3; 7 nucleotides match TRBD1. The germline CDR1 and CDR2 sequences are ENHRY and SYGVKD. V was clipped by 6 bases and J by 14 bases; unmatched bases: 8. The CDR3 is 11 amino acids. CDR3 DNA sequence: TGTGCCATCAGGGAAACAGGGGCTCCGTATTTT. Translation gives CAIRETGAPYF.

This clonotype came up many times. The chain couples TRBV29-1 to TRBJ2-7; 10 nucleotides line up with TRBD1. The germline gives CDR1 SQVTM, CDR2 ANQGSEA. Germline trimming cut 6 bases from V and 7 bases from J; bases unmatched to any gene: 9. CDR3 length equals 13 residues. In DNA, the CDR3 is TGCAGCGTGGGAGGGACAGGGGATGGGGAGCAGTACTTC. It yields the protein CSVGGTGDGEQYF.

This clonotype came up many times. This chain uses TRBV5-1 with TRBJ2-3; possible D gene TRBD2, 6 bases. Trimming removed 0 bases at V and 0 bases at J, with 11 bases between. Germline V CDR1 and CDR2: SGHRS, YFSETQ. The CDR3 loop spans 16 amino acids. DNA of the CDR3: TGCGCCAGCAGCTTGGAGGGCCGGGGGAGCACAGATACGCAGTATTTT. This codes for CASSLEGRGSTDTQYF.

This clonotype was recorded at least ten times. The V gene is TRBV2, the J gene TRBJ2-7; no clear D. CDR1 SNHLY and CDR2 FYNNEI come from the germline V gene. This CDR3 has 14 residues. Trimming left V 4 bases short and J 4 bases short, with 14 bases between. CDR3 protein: CASSGGSLTYEQYF. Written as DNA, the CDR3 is TGTGCCAGCAGTGGTGGTAGTCTTACGTACGAGCAGTACTTC.

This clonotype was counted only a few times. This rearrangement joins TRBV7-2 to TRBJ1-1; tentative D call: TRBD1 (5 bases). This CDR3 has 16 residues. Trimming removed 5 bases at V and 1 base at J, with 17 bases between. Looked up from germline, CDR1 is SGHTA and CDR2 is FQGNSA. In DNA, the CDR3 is TGTGCCAGCAGCCGAGTAGGGGTGCCGGGGAACACTGAAGCTTTCTTT. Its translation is CASSRVGVPGNTEAFF.

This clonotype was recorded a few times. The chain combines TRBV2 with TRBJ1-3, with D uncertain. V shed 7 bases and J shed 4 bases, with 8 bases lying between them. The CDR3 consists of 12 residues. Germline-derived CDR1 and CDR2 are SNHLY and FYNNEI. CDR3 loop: CASIGSGNTIYF. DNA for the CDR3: TGTGCCAGCATAGGCAGCGGAAACACCATATATTTT.

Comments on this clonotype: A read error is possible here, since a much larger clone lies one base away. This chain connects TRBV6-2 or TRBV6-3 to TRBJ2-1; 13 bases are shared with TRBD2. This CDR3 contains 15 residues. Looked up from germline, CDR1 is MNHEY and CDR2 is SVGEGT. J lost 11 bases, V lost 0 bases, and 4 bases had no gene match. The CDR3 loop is CASSYSGLAGDKQFF. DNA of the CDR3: TGTGCCAGCAGTTACTCCGGACTAGCGGGAGATAAGCAGTTCTTC.

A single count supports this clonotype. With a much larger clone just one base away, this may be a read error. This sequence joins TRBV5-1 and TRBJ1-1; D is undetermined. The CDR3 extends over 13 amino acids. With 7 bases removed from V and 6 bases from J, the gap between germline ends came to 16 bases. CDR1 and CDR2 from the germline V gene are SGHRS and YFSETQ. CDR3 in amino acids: CASGPGLNPEAFF. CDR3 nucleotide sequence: TGCGCCAGCGGCCCTGGCTTAAACCCTGAAGCTTTCTTT.

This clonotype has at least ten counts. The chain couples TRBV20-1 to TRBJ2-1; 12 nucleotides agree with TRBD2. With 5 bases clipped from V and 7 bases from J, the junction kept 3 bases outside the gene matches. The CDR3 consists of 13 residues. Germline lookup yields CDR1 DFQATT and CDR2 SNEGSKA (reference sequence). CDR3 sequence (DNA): TGCAGTGCTCCGACTAGCGGGGGAAATGAGCAGTTCTTC. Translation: CSAPTSGGNEQFF.

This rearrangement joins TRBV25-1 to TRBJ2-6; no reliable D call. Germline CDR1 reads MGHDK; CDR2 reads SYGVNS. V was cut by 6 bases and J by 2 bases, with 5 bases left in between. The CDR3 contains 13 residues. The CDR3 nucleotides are TGTGCCAGCAGGGGAACTGGGGCCAACGTCCTGACTTTC. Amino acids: CASRGTGANVLTF.

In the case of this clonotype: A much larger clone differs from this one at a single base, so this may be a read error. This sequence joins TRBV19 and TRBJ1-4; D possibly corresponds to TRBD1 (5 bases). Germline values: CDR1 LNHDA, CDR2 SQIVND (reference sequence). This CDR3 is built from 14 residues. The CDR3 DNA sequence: TGTGCCAGTTCATACAGGAGATCTAATGAAAAACTGTCTTTT. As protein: CASSYRRSNEKLSF.

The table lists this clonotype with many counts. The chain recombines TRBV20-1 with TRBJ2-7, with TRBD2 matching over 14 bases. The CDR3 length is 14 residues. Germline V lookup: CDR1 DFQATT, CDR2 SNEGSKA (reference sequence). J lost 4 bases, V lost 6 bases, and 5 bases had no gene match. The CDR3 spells CSATGLAGAYEQYF. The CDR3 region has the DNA TGCAGTGCCACGGGACTAGCGGGGGCTTACGAGCAGTACTTC.

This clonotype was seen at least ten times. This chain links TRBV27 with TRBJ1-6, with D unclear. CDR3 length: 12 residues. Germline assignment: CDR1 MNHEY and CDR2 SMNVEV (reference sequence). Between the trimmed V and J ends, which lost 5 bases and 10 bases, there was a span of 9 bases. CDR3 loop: CASSTYRSPLHF. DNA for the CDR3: TGTGCCAGCAGTACCTATAGGTCACCCCTCCACTTT.

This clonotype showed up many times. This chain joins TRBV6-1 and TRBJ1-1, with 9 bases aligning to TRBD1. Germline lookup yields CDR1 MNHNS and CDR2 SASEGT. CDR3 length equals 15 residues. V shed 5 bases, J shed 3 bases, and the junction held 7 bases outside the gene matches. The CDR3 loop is CASSFTGGADTEAFF. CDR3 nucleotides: TGTGCCAGCAGTTTCACAGGGGGCGCGGACACTGAAGCTTTCTTT.

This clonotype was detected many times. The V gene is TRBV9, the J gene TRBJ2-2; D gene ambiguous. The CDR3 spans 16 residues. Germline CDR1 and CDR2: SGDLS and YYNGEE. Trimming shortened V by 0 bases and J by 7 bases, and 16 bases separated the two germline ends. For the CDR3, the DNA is TGTGCCAGCAGCGTAGAGGTTTCGTTGGGAATCGGGGAGCTGTTTTTT. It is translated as CASSVEVSLGIGELFF.

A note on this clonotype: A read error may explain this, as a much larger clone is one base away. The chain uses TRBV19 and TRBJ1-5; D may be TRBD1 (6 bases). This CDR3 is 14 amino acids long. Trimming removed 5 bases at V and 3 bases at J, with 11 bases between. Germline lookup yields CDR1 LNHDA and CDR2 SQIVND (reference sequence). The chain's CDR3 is CASSAGTINQPQHF. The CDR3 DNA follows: TGTGCCAGTAGTGCCGGGACAATCAATCAGCCCCAGCATTTT.